The clone carrying this T cell receptor beta chain has just a few counts. Its target is not known. This entry is derived from a study of blood T cells in healthy people across ages. Whole-study results and caveats: With donor CMV status unknown, expanded clonotype changes were possibly confounded.

V was shortened by 1 base and J by 3 bases, with 11 bases between the two germline ends. CDR3 length: 14 amino acids. Germline CDR1 is SGHRS and CDR2 is YFSETQ. Then a second PCR, running roughly 7 to 12 cycles, was carried out with a sample-barcoded 5' primer and a J-beta primer mix. Each CDR3 protein is one row after TCRdb ran MiXCR on the 5' RACE reads. The profile shows around 700,000 distinct CDR3 sequences, 20% to 25% of them singletons. A further study also used this sample, focusing on T cells of mothers and their children. As reported in that work: cDNA was synthesized from all extracted RNA at about 1.5 ug per reaction.

The sample comprised blood. This TCR was sampled from a boy aged 5-17 years in good health. The chain links TRBV5-1 to TRBJ2-7; D perhaps matches TRBD1 (7 bases). CDR3 nucleotides: TGCGCCAGCAGCTTGACAGGGGAGGTCTACGAGCAGTACTTC. It yields the protein CASSLTGEVYEQYF.